The subject of this entry is one TCR beta chain. This clone has a single count. Its antigen remains unidentified. No much larger clone is present one base from it, and per-base qualities are unavailable. The data originate from a study of cytomegalovirus exposure and HLA in healthy donors (dated by TCRdb to about 2017). Context from the whole study: In an earlier analysis of approximately 640 of the donors, about 260 Gb of sequence data and 117 million unique TCR beta sequences from roughly 180 million T cells were reported. An early release that covered some 630 HLA-typed donors contained approximately 300 gigabases of sequencing data and about 93 million unique TCR sequences. Of the roughly 400 genotyped donors, over 65% fell in the genetic ancestry cluster associated with self-reported Caucasian donors. The study was designed to test whether signatures of past pathogen exposure could be identified by cataloging public T cell receptors. The study used immunosequencing to profile the T cell repertoires of 666 subjects and linked those repertoires to cytomegalovirus serostatus. Besides the first cohort of some 670 subjects, a separate validation cohort made up of 95 to 150 different subjects was used. To predict cytomegalovirus infection status, the study combined high-throughput TCR immunosequencing, statistical association of individual TCRs with disease status, and machine learning. A later analysis re-analyzed previously published TCR beta repertoires from approximately 700 donors and added high-resolution HLA genotyping to study TCR occurrence patterns. The later analysis used no new phenotypic data to find candidate immune exposures, relying instead on TCR beta sequences and their occurrence across donors. To decide whether each TCR beta V gene segment behaved as functional or pseudogenic, an earlier analysis of fewer than 750 of the donors relied on high-throughput TCR beta sequencing. Donor age, sex, ethnicity and CMV serostatus were compiled alongside the repertoire data. Genome-wide SNP genotypes for about 60% of the roughly 670 donors were used in a later genetic analysis, which treated that subset as a discovery cohort. All discovery cohort repertoires had been generated on a single sequencing platform. HLA typing covered class I and class II loci at four-digit resolution. The number of typed donors differed by locus: about 620-640 for A, B, C, DRB1 and DQB1; roughly 510 for DQA1; some 610 for DPA1; and around 470 for DPB1. Roughly five DR-DQ haplotypes were treated as single units for association and clustering because of strong linkage in the cohort. Among around 400 genotyped donors of the cohort, an average of approximately 240,000 unique TCR beta nucleotide sequences was sequenced per donor, of which about 19% were non-productive.

Broad study findings and their caveats: A further reported finding was that TCR beta sequences accurately predicted the HLA-A and HLA-B alleles for most subjects in the first cohort. The study gave a list of under 200 TCR beta chains associated with cytomegalovirus. According to the authors, the approach could potentially be generalized to other disease states and immunological phenotypes. A group of highly shared sequence variants was considered likely to be a technical artifact of the sequencing pipeline. Assigning TCR associations to individual alleles was difficult when HLA alleles, especially DR and DQ, strongly co-occurred. A later analysis found that HLA-associated TCR beta chains were more clonally expanded and had lower generation probabilities than equally common non-associated chains. Presence/absence analyses assumed roughly uniform sequencing depth across donors, an assumption that may not hold. Because counts were too low, 15 to 20 rarely observed V segments, including chromosome 9 orphons, were left out of the earlier analysis of 587 of the donors. Because some donors lacked HLA typing at each locus, the association tests relied only on the typed subset. In vitro tests confirmed that a few of the cytomegalovirus-associated TCR beta chains recognize cytomegalovirus antigens. A later analysis reported that several top co-occurrence clusters appeared linked to parvovirus B19, influenza, CMV and Epstein-Barr virus. Most TCR sequences were observed very rarely across donors, whereas some public TCRs were present in many individuals. Some IMGT-functional V segments, including TRBV6-2 and TRBV6-3, could not be told apart with the 87-base-pair reads, so those segments were excluded. In a later analysis, TCR association rates were found to vary across HLA loci, with the most associated TCRs seen for DRB1 alleles and the fewest for HLA-C alleles. A later genetic analysis associated a missense DCLRE1C variant with V-gene and J-gene trimming of TCR beta chains, and an independent cohort replicated the association. Correlated functional status among segregating V segments might reflect linkage disequilibrium, but an unknown experimental factor could not be ruled out. The cohort was sequenced for TCR beta chains only, and without alpha or paired-chain data the features that could be detected were limited. In a later genetic analysis, fewer N-insertions in productive TCRs were reported among donors in an Asian-associated ancestry cluster than the roughly 700-donor mean. CMV serostatus was the only immune exposure information available for the cohort. In a later analysis, 16,951 TCR beta sequences were associated with specific HLA alleles at a false discovery rate of 0.05. An earlier analysis of approximately 590 of the donors showed that most TCR beta V segments appeared in productive rearrangements either about 87% or about 30% of the time, which broadly matched IMGT annotations. The classifier was reported to diagnose cytomegalovirus status with high specificity and sensitivity in both the original cohort and the validation cohort. A later analysis found that most CMV-associated TCR beta chains appeared HLA-restricted, with HLA associations seemingly driven largely by CMV exposure.

The CDR3 spans 16 residues, from the cysteine through the phenylalanine. The entry retains the CDR3 DNA only, 48 bases that are in frame from base 1. CDR1 is given as SGHVS and CDR2 as FQNEAQ, both from the germline V gene. Library method: the immunoSEQ multiplex PCR assay. For the multiplex PCR, a mixture combining 60 forward primers for TCR Vbeta segments and 13 reverse primers for TCR Jbeta segments was used. The CDR3 region of rearranged TCR beta genes was amplified from genomic DNA by a multiplex PCR assay. Amplified TCR beta libraries were sequenced as 87-base-pair reads on the Illumina HiSeq System. The published analysis was carried out like this. Across the 600 to 700 repertoires, a later analysis counted 80 million or so unique TCR beta chains, roughly 11 million of which were shared by at least two donors. To remove PCR and sequencing errors, raw reads were error-corrected and collapsed into unique sequences using a nearest-neighbor algorithm that merged closely related sequences. Alignment of CDR3 sequences to IMGT reference sequences was used to assign V, D and J gene segments. For a sequence to be retained, a match of at least six nucleotides was required to both a V gene segment and a J gene segment. A rearrangement counted as productive if the CDR3 had no stop codons and remained in frame with V and J, and every other rearrangement counted as non-productive. CDR3 was defined according to IMGT convention as the region running from the second conserved V-encoded cysteine to the conserved J-encoded phenylalanine. In an earlier analysis of more than 550 of the donors, sequences lacking an unambiguous match to a single V gene segment were excluded. In an earlier analysis of some 590 of the donors, a V segment was called functional when productive rearrangements were above 56.7%, and segregating when the standard deviation between donors exceeded 5%. A statistical classification framework was built for diagnosing cytomegalovirus status from the catalog of TCR beta chain sequences. In a later analysis, V and J genes were assigned by comparing TCR nucleotide sequences against IMGT/GENE-DB human TR gene sequences. A later analysis assigned CDR3 sequences and most-parsimonious VDJ recombination scenarios with the TCRdist pipeline. A later analysis defined each TCR beta chain by its CDR3 amino acid sequence plus V-gene family, and excluded reads lacking a unique V-gene family. In a later analysis, nearly 600 highly shared, low-generation-probability nucleotide sequences were removed to address suspected cross-contamination and a sequencing artifact. In a later analysis, a clonal expansion index was calculated for each public chain from normalized within-repertoire ranks of inferred template counts. In a later analysis, generation probabilities were computed with a VDJ recombination model fitted to out-of-frame rearrangements, and the resulting probabilities were checked against IGoR. In a later analysis, TCR-TCR, TCR-HLA and TCR-CMV co-occurrence was scored with hypergeometric tests, and a repertoire-size bias correction was applied to TCR pairs. False discovery rates were estimated in a later analysis by permuting HLA or CMV assignments 20 times. A later analysis grouped co-occurring TCRs with DBSCAN, adding TCRdist sequence similarity when clustering within HLA-allele-positive subsets. Repertoires with fewer than 30,000 or more than 120,000 public chains were left out of co-occurrence clustering, as were five repertoires with anomalous nucleotide sharing. TCRdb provides this immuneACCESS table in a form limited to in-frame rearrangements. Some clones are lacking; in checked studies, under half of them reflect an unresolved V gene, and why the rest are absent is not known. V, J and clone size derive from that table, while D and trimming were established from the DNA sequence. A total of approximately 180,000 clones appear in this sample, 81% of them only once. More than 1.5% of the sample is held by the ten biggest clonotypes.

The cohort comprised some 680 healthy bone marrow donors. Cohort members were all nominally healthy when sampled, although unrecorded immune exposures were likely present. The donor tested CMV seronegative and was one of the 352 seronegative cohort members. A peripheral blood sample was provided by each donor, and peripheral blood mononuclear cells were used for TCR beta sequencing. The Qiagen DNeasy Blood Extraction Kit was used to extract genomic DNA from the blood cell samples. The chain is made from TRBV7-8 and TRBJ2-5, with 13 bases in between that match TRBD2. The J call is uncertain, as TRBJ2-7 better fits the DNA end. This sequence was found in a man aged 18 to 30 in good health and CMV-seronegative. The sample comprised PBMCs. The CDR3 protein: CASSLGGLAGANEQYF. The DNA sequence is TGTGCCAGCAGCTTAGGTGGACTAGCGGGGGCCAACGAGCAGTACTTC.